This T cell receptor beta chain was identified during a study of T cells in Graves' hyperthyroidism and ophthalmopathy (dated by TCRdb to about 2019). For the wider study: Peripheral blood was sampled at the time of initial diagnosis, prior to any treatment. TCR V-J signatures able to tell the groups apart were searched for in a discovery cohort of about a hundred patients, of whom roughly 42 had Graves' ophthalmopathy and 55 to 60 had stable Graves' hyperthyroidism. After blood sampling, hyperthyroidism patients were treated with methimazole at a starting dose of 30 mg daily, and ophthalmopathy patients were treated with high-dose intravenous methylprednisolone. For training and testing, the approximately 92 patients in the discovery cohort were randomly divided in a 7:3 ratio. In addition, the study compared T-cell repertoires in thyroid tissue and in blood from a handful of Graves' hyperthyroidism patients. Prospective prediction of ophthalmopathy was tested in an independent validation cohort of 18 to 20 hyperthyroidism patients and 15 to 17 patients who later progressed to ophthalmopathy. According to the paper, TCR Vbeta CDR3 sequencing was carried out on 120 to 150 peripheral blood samples, which came from under 50 ophthalmopathy, approximately 78 hyperthyroidism and 17 progressor patients. What the authors observed across the whole study: In validation, the model predicted progression to ophthalmopathy with around 71% sensitivity and about 73% specificity, a median of 6.5 months before onset. Sample size was not statistically predetermined, and investigators were not blinded to group allocation. A model built on a 13 V-J signature distinguished ophthalmopathy from stable hyperthyroidism, reaching 87.88% sensitivity and 81.08% specificity in cross-validation and 80%/75% in testing. Most expanded thyroid clonotypes (frequency above 0.001) were also found in blood, which suggests that blood repertoires may mirror thyroid immune responses.

In its sample, this clonotype was seen many times. Its antigen has not been determined. No per-base quality is available; no much larger clone lies one base away. V was cut back by 5 bases and J by 7 bases, leaving a gap of 11 bases between them. The CDR3 numbers 13 residues from cysteine through phenylalanine. The kept DNA is CDR3 alone, 39 bases in frame from the first base. Looking up the germline V gene yields CDR1 MNHEY and CDR2 SVGAGI. A patient counted as having stable Graves' hyperthyroidism if no progression to ophthalmopathy occurred over 18 months of follow-up. Hyperthyroidism patients were newly diagnosed, with disease duration under 2 months, and aged 18 to 65 years. Patients with uncontrolled infections, other autoimmune diseases, pregnancy or lactation were excluded. Diagnoses relied on clinical symptoms, serum thyroxine and TRAb, thyroid ultrasound and orbital computed tomography. PBMCs were separated from roughly 9.3 ml of fresh peripheral blood using Ficoll-Paque density gradient centrifugation. Total RNA was extracted with Trizol reagent, and quality was checked on an Agilent 2100 Bioanalyzer.

The TCR beta CDR3 regions were amplified from RNA transcripts. For the first round of RT-PCR on the TCR CDR3, the HTBI primer set was used together with the Qiagen OneStep RT-PCR kit. The libraries were constructed in a second round of multiplex PCR and then size-selected and purified. Libraries were sequenced paired-end with 100 bp reads on an Illumina HiSeq2000. The paper's processing steps were these. SOAPnuke was used to process the raw data, with reads discarded if the reads contained adapters or uncalled bases, had a mean Phred below 15, or lacked an exact constant-primer or identifier match. High-quality paired reads were merged with COPE v1.2.5, and unique nucleotide sequences were defined as clonotypes. MiTCR v1.1 was used to align clonotypes to the IMGT TRBV, TRBD and TRBJ reference segments. Analysis was restricted to V-J combinations with a frequency above 0.0001, which covered 99.2% of repertoires. The TCS score was defined as the ratio of F50 (clonal expansion) to E x V (chaos), calculated using BLOSUM62-based TCRdist between CDR3 peptides within each V-J. Welch's t-statistics and random forest reduced 514 V-J features to about 12, which were used in a naive Bayes classifier (R e1071). Thyroid-blood repertoire similarity was quantified with the Morisita-Horn index. TCRdb handled the public reads itself, with Q25 trimming in fastp and clone calling in MiXCR, and kept productive beta chains. Every distinct CDR3 protein forms one entry, paired with its most common genes and DNA. The V and J calls shown here were made by TCRdb, not taken from the authors' results. This sample comprises hundreds of thousands of distinct CDR3 sequences, roughly 32% of them detected only once. The ten largest clones capture around 32% of the sample.

The sequenced material came from blood. This TCR derives from a woman in her 40s with Graves' hyperthyroidism. The chain is encoded by TRBV6-5 joined to TRBJ1-4; the D gene cannot be resolved reliably. The CDR3 loop reads CASSVALSEKLFF. The nucleotides are TGTGCCAGCAGTGTAGCTCTGAGTGAAAAACTGTTTTTT.